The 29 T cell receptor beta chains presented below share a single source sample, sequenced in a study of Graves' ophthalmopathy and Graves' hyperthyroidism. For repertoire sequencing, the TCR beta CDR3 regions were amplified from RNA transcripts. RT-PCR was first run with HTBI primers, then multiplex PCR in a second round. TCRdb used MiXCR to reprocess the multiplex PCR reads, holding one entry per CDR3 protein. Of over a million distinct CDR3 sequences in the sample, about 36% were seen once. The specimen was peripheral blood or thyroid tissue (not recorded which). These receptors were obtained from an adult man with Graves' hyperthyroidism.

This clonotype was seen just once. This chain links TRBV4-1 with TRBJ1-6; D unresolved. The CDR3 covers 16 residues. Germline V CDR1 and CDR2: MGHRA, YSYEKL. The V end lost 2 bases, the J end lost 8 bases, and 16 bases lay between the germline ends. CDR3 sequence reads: CASSQIVEPPDSPLHF. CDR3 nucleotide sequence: TGCGCCAGCAGCCAAATAGTGGAACCTCCGGATTCACCCCTCCACTTT.

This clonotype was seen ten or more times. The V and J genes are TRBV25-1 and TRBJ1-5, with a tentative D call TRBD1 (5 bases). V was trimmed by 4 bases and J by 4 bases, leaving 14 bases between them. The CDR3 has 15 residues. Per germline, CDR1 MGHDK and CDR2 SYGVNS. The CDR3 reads CASSVSGRGNQPQHF. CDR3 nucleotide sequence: TGTGCCAGCAGTGTGTCGGGGCGCGGGAATCAGCCCCAGCATTTT.

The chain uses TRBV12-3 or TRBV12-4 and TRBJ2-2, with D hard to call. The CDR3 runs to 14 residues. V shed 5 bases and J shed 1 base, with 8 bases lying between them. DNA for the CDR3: TGTGCCAGCAGTCCCCCCTGGAACACCGGGGAGCTGTTTTTT. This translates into CASSPPWNTGELFF.

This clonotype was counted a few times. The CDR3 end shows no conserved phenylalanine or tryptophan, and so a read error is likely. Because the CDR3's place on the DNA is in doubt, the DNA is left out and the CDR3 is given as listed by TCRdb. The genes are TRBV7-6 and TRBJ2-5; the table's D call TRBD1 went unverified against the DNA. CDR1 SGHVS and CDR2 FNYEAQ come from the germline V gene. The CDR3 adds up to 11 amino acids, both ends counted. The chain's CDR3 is CASTDTGTRLP.

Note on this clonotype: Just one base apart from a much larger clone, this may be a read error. CDR3: CASSEYVDRNEKLFF. CDR3 bases: TGTGCCAGCAGCGAATACGTGGACAGAAATGAAAAACTGTTTTTT. The V gene is TRBV7-6, the J gene TRBJ1-4; maybe TRBD1 (6 bases). There are 15 residues in the CDR3. With 5 bases removed from V and 5 bases from J, the gap between germline ends came to 15 bases. Germline V gene data show CDR1 as SGHVS and CDR2 as FNYEAQ.

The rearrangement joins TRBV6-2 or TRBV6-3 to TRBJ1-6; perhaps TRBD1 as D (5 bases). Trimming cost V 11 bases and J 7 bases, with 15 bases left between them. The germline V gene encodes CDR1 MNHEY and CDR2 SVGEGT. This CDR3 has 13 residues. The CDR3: CAELQGRNSPLHF. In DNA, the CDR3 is TGTGCCGAATTGCAGGGCCGAAATTCACCCCTCCACTTT.

The CDR3 region has the DNA TGCAGCGTTTCCTCTGGGGCCAACGTCCTGACTTTC. It is translated as CSVSSGANVLTF. The chain carries TRBV29-1 and TRBJ2-6; D remains unclear. The CDR3 is 12 amino acids. Germline V gives CDR1 SQVTM, CDR2 ANQGSEA. With 5 bases removed from V and 0 bases from J, the gap between germline ends came to 2 bases. The full variable domain, rest sourced from reference TRBV29-1 and TRBJ2-6, is SAVISQKPSRDICQRGTSLTIQCQVDSQVTMMFWYRQQPGQSLTLIATANQGSEATYESGFVIDKFPISRPNLTFSTLTVSNMSPEDSSIYLCSVSSGANVLTFGAGSRLTVL.

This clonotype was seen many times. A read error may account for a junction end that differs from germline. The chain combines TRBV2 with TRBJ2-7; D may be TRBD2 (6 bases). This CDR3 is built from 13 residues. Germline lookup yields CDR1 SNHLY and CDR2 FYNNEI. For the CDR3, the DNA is TGTGCCAGCAGTGAAGAGGGCTGGACCGGGAGCGACTTC. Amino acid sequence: CASSEEGWTGSDF.

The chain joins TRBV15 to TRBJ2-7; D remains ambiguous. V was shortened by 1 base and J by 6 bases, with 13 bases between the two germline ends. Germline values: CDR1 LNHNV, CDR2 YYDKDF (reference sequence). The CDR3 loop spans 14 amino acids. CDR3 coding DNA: TGTGCCACCAGCAGAGCGGACGGGCCCTCCGAGCAGTACTTC. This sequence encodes CATSRADGPSEQYF.

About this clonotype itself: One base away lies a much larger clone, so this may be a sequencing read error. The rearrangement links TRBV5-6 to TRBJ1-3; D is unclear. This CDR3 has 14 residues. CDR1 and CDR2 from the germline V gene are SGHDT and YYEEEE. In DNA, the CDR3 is TGTGCCAGCAGCTTCTCCTCCGCTGGAAGCACCATATATTTT. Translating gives CASSFSSAGSTIYF.

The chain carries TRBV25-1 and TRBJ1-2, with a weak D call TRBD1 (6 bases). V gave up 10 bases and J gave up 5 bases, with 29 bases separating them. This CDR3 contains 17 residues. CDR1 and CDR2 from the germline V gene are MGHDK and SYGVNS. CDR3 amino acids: CATNQAPIQGSVYGYTF. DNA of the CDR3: TGTGCCACCAACCAGGCTCCTATACAGGGTAGTGTTTATGGCTACACCTTC.

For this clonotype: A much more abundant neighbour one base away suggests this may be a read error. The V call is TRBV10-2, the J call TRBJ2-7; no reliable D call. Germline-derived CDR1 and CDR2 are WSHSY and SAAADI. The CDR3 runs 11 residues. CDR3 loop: CASRVGHEQYF. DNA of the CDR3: TGTGCCAGCCGTGTAGGGCACGAGCAGTACTTC.

The CDR3 nucleotides read TGCAGCGTTGTCTGGGGCTCTGGAAACACCATATATTTT. This encodes CSVVWGSGNTIYF. The chain links TRBV29-1 to TRBJ1-3; no reliable D call. The CDR3 is 13 residues long. Trimming shortened V by 4 bases and J by 0 bases, and 7 bases separated the two germline ends. The germline V gene has CDR1 SQVTM and CDR2 ANQGSEA.

For the CDR3, the DNA is TGCGCCAGCAGTAAAGTTAGCCAGGCCACCGGGGAGCTGTTTTTT. It specifies CASSKVSQATGELFF. The chain combines TRBV5-1 with TRBJ2-2; D is unresolved. The CDR3 is 15 amino acids. V was clipped by 5 bases and J by 4 bases, with 15 bases between them. Germline loops: CDR1 SGHRS, CDR2 YFSETQ.

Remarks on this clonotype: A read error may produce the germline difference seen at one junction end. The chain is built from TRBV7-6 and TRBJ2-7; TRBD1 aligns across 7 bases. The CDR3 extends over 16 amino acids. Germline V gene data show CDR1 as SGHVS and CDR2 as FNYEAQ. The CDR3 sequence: CTSSLQTGILSYEQYF. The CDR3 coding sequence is TGTACCAGCAGCTTACAGACAGGGATATTGTCTTACGAGCAGTACTTC.

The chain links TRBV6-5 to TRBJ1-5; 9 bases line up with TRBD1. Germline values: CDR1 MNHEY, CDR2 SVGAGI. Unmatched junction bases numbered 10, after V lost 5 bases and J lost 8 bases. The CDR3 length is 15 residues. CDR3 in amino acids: CASSGNRGRVEPQHF. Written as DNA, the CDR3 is TGTGCCAGCAGTGGTAACAGGGGGCGCGTTGAGCCCCAGCATTTT.

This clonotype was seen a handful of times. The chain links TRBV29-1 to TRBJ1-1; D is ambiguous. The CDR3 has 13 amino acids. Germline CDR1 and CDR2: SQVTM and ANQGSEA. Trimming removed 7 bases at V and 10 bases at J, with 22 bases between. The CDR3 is CSAKNDVISGAFF. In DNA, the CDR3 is TGCAGCGCTAAAAACGATGTGATCAGTGGAGCTTTCTTT. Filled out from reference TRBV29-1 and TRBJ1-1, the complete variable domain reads SAVISQKPSRDICQRGTSLTIQCQVDSQVTMMFWYRQQPGQSLTLIATANQGSEATYESGFVIDKFPISRPNLTFSTLTVSNMSPEDSSIYLCSAKNDVISGAFFGQGTRLTVV.

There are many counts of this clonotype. The CDR3 here is CASSMPTGDGNTIYF. In DNA, the CDR3 is TGTGCCAGCAGCATGCCCACAGGGGATGGAAACACCATATATTTT. The J gene is TRBJ1-3, the V gene TRBV11-2; 7 nucleotides line up with TRBD1. CDR3 length equals 15 residues. Per the germline V gene, CDR1 is SGHAT and CDR2 is FQNNGV. Trimming took 5 bases from V and 3 from J; bases not matched to a gene: 7.

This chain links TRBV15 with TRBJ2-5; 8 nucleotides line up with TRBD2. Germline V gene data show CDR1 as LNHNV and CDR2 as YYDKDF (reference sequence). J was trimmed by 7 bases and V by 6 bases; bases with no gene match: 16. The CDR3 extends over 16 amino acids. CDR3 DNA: TGTGCCACCAGGGATAGCGGGGAATCGACGGGAGGGACCCAGTACTTC. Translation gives CATRDSGESTGGTQYF.

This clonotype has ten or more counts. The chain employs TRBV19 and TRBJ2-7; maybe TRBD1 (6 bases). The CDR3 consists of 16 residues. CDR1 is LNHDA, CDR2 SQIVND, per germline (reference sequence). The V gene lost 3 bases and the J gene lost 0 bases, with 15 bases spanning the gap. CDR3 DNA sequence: TGTGCCAGTAGTATGAGGCATCAGGGGAGCTCCTACGAGCAGTACTTC. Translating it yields CASSMRHQGSSYEQYF.

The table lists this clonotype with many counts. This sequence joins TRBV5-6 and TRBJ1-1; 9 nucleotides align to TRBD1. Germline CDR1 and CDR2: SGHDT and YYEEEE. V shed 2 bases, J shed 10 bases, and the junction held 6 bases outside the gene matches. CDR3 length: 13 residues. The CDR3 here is CASSLRDRGGAFF. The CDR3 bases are TGTGCCAGCAGCTTAAGAGACAGGGGGGGAGCTTTCTTT.

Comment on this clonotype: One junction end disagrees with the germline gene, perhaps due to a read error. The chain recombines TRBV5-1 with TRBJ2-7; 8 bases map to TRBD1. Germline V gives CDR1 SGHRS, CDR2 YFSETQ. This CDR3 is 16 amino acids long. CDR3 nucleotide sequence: TGCGCCAGCAGCCCGGGATCGACAGGGGTCTCCTACGGGCAGTACTTC. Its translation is CASSPGSTGVSYGQYF.

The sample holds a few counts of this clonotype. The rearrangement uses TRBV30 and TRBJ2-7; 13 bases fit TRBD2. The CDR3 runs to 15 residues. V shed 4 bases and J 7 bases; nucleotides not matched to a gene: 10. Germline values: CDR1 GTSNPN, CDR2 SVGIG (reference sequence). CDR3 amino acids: CAWTLPGLAGWEQYF. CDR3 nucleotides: TGTGCCTGGACATTACCGGGACTAGCGGGATGGGAGCAGTACTTC.

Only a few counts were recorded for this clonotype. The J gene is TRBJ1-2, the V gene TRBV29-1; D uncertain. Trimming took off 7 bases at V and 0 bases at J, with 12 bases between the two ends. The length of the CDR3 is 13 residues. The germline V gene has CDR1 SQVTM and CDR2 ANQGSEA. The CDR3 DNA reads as TGCAGCGCCTCGCTAGAATCTAACTATGGCTACACCTTC. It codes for CSASLESNYGYTF.

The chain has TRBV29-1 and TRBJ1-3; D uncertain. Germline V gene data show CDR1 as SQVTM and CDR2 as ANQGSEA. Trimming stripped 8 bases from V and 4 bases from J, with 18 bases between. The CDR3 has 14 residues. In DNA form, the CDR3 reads TGCAGCCAAGACCGGGTCTCAGGAGGAAACACCATATATTTT. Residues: CSQDRVSGGNTIYF.

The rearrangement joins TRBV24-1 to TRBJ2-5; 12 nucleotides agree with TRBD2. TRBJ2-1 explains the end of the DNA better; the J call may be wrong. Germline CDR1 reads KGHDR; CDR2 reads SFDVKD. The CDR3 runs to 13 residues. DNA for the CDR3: TGTGCCTCCTCTAGCGGGAGGGTGAATGAGCAGTTCTTC. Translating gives CASSSGRVNEQFF.

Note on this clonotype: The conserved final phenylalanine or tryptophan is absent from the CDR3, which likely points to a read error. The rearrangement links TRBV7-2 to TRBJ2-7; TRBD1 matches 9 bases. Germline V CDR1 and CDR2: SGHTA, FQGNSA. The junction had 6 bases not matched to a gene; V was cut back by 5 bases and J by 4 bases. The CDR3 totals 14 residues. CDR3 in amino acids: CASSQGQGPYEQYS. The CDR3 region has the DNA TGTGCCAGCAGCCAGGGACAGGGACCATACGAGCAGTACTCC.

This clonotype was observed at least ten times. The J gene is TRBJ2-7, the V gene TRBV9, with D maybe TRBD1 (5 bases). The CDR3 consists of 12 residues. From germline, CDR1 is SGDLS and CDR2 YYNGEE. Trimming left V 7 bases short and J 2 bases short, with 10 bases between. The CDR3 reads CASGAGTYEQYF. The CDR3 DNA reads TGTGCCAGCGGAGCAGGGACCTACGAGCAGTACTTC. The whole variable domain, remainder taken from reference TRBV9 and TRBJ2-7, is DSGVTQTPKHLITATGQRVTLRCSPRSGDLSVYWYQQSLDQGLQFLIQYYNGEERAKGNILERFSAQQFPDLHSELNLSSLELGDSALYFCASGAGTYEQYFGPGTRLTVT.

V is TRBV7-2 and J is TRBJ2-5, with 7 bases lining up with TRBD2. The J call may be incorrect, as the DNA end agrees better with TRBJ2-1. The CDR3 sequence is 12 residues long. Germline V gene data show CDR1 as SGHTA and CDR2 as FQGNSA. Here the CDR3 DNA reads TGTGCCAGCAGCTTAGGACCGGGGGGGCAGTTCTTC. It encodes CASSLGPGGQFF.